This T cell receptor (beta chain) was captured by sequencing in a study of human T cells and chemical hapten exposure. Study in general: TCR yields per sample varied mostly from small pooled library volume differences. Study-wide results and limits: TCRs whose frequency exceeded 1 in 1000 remained the same following DPC sensitization.

CDR3 length: 18 residues. CDR1 and CDR2 from the germline V gene are SGHAT and FQNNGV. V was clipped by 3 bases and J by 0 bases; unmatched bases: 12. In the original processing: Sequenced samples showed a median of 95,638 TCRs each, with counts running from roughly 23,000 to 700,000. Using its own MiXCR run on the RACE reads, TCRdb lists one record per CDR3 protein. TCRdb's processing, not the study's, gives the V and J calls here. Of some 93,000 distinct CDR3 sequences listed, approximately 9.7% were seen once; the top ten hold about 3%. This clonotype was seen a handful of times. As yet, its antigen is unknown. As to time point: healthy volunteer bleed at 2 weeks. Total RNA came from unfractionated whole blood.

The sample was whole blood. The J gene is TRBJ2-3, the V gene TRBV11-2, with 7 nucleotides matching TRBD1. This TCR came from a female donor in good health. Some clones in this sample may be carry-over from other donors' samples. The CDR3 bases are TGTGCCAGCAGCTTCCCCCCAAAACGGGACAGCAGCACAGATACGCAGTATTTT. Encoded protein: CASSFPPKRDSSTDTQYF.